The 25 T cell receptor beta chains in this list originate from one sample, sequenced in a study of cytomegalovirus exposure and HLA in healthy donors. Amplification used 60 Vbeta primers and 13 Jbeta primers. Clones were sequenced by immunoSEQ multiplex PCR, and TCRdb holds only the in-frame ones, with some missing. The sample has about 110,000 clones, approximately 70% seen once. The sequenced material came from PBMCs. Receptors originate from a man in his forties in good health and CMV-seronegative.

The chain has TRBV28 and TRBJ2-5; TRBD2 might be the D (7 bases). The DNA end lines up better with TRBJ2-7; the J call may be wrong. Germline assignment: CDR1 MDHEN and CDR2 SYDVKM. This CDR3 region has 14 residues. The CDR3 loop reads CASSLSRGGDEQYF. The CDR3, as DNA: TGTGCCAGCAGTTTAAGCAGGGGAGGGGACGAGCAGTACTTC.

The chain couples TRBV7-9 to TRBJ2-3; 11 positions match TRBD2. The germline CDR1 and CDR2 sequences are SEHNR and FQNEAQ (reference sequence). This CDR3 is 16 amino acids long. With 3 bases clipped from V and 6 bases from J, the junction kept 8 bases outside the gene matches. CDR3 sequence: CASSLVAGGVMDTQYF. CDR3 DNA sequence: TGTGCCAGCAGCTTGGTAGCGGGGGGGGTCATGGATACGCAGTATTTT.

The chain uses TRBV11-3 and TRBJ2-2, with no clear D. V was cut by 1 base and J by 3 bases, with 9 bases left in between. This CDR3 is built from 15 residues. The V gene's germline CDR1 is SGHNT and CDR2 YENEEA. This chain's CDR3 is CASSLGGTYTGELFF. CDR3 sequence (DNA): TGTGCCAGCAGCTTAGGTGGCACCTACACCGGGGAGCTGTTTTTT.

CDR3 bases: TGCGCCAGCAGTTTGGGGACATATGGAAACACCATATATTTT. It encodes CASSLGTYGNTIYF. V and J are TRBV10-2 and TRBJ1-3; D perhaps matches TRBD1 (6 bases). Deletions cut 5 bases from V and 3 bases from J, with 11 bases between. CDR3 length equals 14 residues. Germline V gene data show CDR1 as WSHSY and CDR2 as SAAADI.

The CDR3 bases are TGTGCCAGCAGTGAACAGGGATCGGGCGAGCAGTACTTC. Its translation: CASSEQGSGEQYF. The rearrangement joins TRBV6-1 to TRBJ2-7, with D tentatively TRBD1 (5 bases). Germline CDR1 is MNHNS and CDR2 is SASEGT. The CDR3 runs to 13 residues. Between the trimmed V and J ends, which lost 2 bases and 6 bases, there was a span of 11 bases.

The rearrangement uses TRBV4-3 and TRBJ1-3; D remains unclear. The length of the CDR3 is 15 residues. V was shortened by 1 base and J by 2 bases, with 9 bases between the two germline ends. In germline, CDR1 is LGHNA, CDR2 YSLEER. The CDR3 is CASSQGVITGNTIYF. The CDR3 coding sequence is TGCGCCAGCAGCCAAGGCGTTATCACTGGAAACACCATATATTTT.

The genes are TRBV30 and TRBJ2-1; perhaps TRBD2 as D (6 bases). In germline, CDR1 is GTSNPN, CDR2 SVGIG (reference sequence). The CDR3 length is 14 residues. Trimming took off 3 bases at V and 7 bases at J, with 16 bases between the two ends. In DNA, the CDR3 is TGTGCCTGGAGGGTGGGGACTGGGGTGAATGAGCAGTTCTTC. Protein sequence: CAWRVGTGVNEQFF.

The genes are TRBV7-2 and TRBJ2-1; no definite D call. Germline CDR1 SGHTA, CDR2 FQGNSA. This CDR3 contains 13 residues. V shed 3 bases and J shed 5 bases, with 8 bases lying between them. CDR3 sequence: CASSLSRNNEQFF. The CDR3 nucleotides read TGTGCCAGCAGCTTGAGCAGGAACAATGAGCAGTTCTTC. The whole variable domain, filled in from reference TRBV7-2 and TRBJ2-1, reads GAGVSQSPSNKVTEKGKDVELRCDPISGHTALYWYRQSLGQGLEFLIYFQGNSAPDKSGLPSDRFSAERTGGSVSTLTIQRTQQEDSAVYLCASSLSRNNEQFFGPGTRLTVL.

This clone was seen more than once but under ten times. The chain employs TRBV6-5 and TRBJ2-7; D possibly corresponds to TRBD1 (6 bases). The CDR3 sequence is 16 residues long. From germline, CDR1 is MNHEY and CDR2 SVGAGI. Trimming removed 0 bases at V and 6 bases at J, with 18 bases between. The chain's CDR3 is CASSYSVPTGSGEQYF. DNA for the CDR3: TGTGCCAGCAGTTACTCGGTTCCTACAGGGTCGGGCGAGCAGTACTTC.

The chain has TRBV5-1 and TRBJ2-7, with 9 bases matching TRBD1. Germline V CDR1 and CDR2: SGHRS, YFSETQ. The CDR3 totals 15 residues. The V segment lost 2 bases and the J segment 5 bases; nucleotides outside the gene matches: 8. For the CDR3, the DNA is TGCGCCAGCAGCTTACAGGGGGCGCCTCAGGACGAGCAGTACTTC. Its translation: CASSLQGAPQDEQYF.

The chain has TRBV27 and TRBJ2-2; D is uncertain. The germline V and J ends were trimmed by 6 bases and 6 bases, with 20 bases remaining between them. Per germline, CDR1 MNHEY and CDR2 SMNVEV (reference sequence). This CDR3 comprises 16 residues. The CDR3 loop reads CASRRDNSLGSGELFF. The DNA for the CDR3 is TGTGCCAGCAGGAGAGATAACAGTTTGGGTTCCGGGGAGCTGTTTTTT.

The chain recombines TRBV9 with TRBJ1-1; D is unresolved. This CDR3 region has 13 residues. Trimming took off 3 bases at V and 4 bases at J, with 10 bases between the two ends. CDR1 SGDLS and CDR2 YYNGEE come from the germline V gene. Written as DNA, the CDR3 is TGTGCCAGCAGCGCGGATGGCGGCACTGAAGCTTTCTTT. This translates into CASSADGGTEAFF.

In this sample, this clone turned up once. The gene calls are TRBV4-2 and TRBJ2-7; perhaps TRBD2 as D (5 bases). Germline CDR1 is LGHNA and CDR2 is YNFKEQ. V lost 11 bases, J lost 0 bases, and 14 bases lay in between. The CDR3 extends over 13 amino acids. CDR3 amino acids: CAAGGGVSYEQYF. The CDR3 DNA sequence: TGTGCCGCGGGCGGCGGTGTCTCCTACGAGCAGTACTTC.

V and J are TRBV5-6 and TRBJ2-3; TRBD2 matches at 14 bases. Germline V gives CDR1 SGHDT, CDR2 YYEEEE. Trimming cost V 0 bases and J 3 bases; bases outside gene matches: 6. The CDR3 runs to 18 residues. CDR3 amino acids: CASSLGRTSGGLTDTQYF. In DNA form, the CDR3 reads TGTGCCAGCAGCTTGGGAAGGACTAGCGGGGGGCTTACAGATACGCAGTATTTT.

The J gene is TRBJ2-2, the V gene TRBV4-3, with D possibly being TRBD2 (6 bases). The CDR3 loop spans 16 amino acids. Germline V gene lookup returns CDR1 LGHNA and CDR2 YSLEER. Between the trimmed V and J ends, which lost 0 bases and 4 bases, there was a span of 12 bases. CDR3 DNA: TGCGCCAGCAGCCAAGAGGGCGCGGGGCGCACCGGGGAGCTGTTTTTT. Amino acids: CASSQEGAGRTGELFF.

The rearrangement links TRBV5-1 to TRBJ2-2; TRBD2 aligns across 10 bases. Germline V gene sequence: CDR1 SGHRS, CDR2 YFSETQ. The CDR3 totals 15 residues. Losses at the gene ends were 5 bases for V and 6 bases for J; bases not matched to a gene: 7. The DNA for the CDR3 is TGCGCCAGCAGGGCTAGCGGGGGCGGTCCCGGGGAGCTGTTTTTT. Translation gives CASRASGGGPGELFF.

The chain combines TRBV9 with TRBJ2-1; 8 bases fit TRBD2. The V segment lost 3 bases and the J segment 14 bases; nucleotides outside the gene matches: 13. CDR1 and CDR2 (germline): SGDLS, YYNGEE. The CDR3 covers 14 residues. The CDR3 DNA reads as TGTGCCAGCAGCGAAAATAGCGGGGTCGGGTTTGAGTTCTTC. Protein sequence: CASSENSGVGFEFF.

The chain employs TRBV2 and TRBJ2-1; the match to TRBD1 covers 8 bases. Per germline, CDR1 SNHLY and CDR2 FYNNEI. This CDR3 is 13 amino acids long. V lost 7 bases and J lost 5; bases outside the gene matches: 4. The CDR3 nucleotides are TGTGCCAGCAAAGGGGACAGGAACAATGAGCAGTTCTTC. Its protein product is CASKGDRNNEQFF.

The V call is TRBV15, the J call TRBJ2-3, with TRBD1 matching over 9 bases. Looked up from germline, CDR1 is LNHNV and CDR2 is YYDKDF (reference sequence). The CDR3 is 15 amino acids. The V segment lost 8 bases and the J segment 2 bases; nucleotides outside the gene matches: 8. The CDR3 DNA sequence: TGTGCCACCGGGGGAACAGGGGGCCTCACAGATACGCAGTATTTT. Its protein product is CATGGTGGLTDTQYF.

About this clone: Germline is not matched at one junction end, which may reflect a read error. This chain joins TRBV4-2 and TRBJ2-7; 8 positions agree with TRBD1. The CDR3 length is 19 residues. Looked up from germline, CDR1 is LGHNA and CDR2 is YNFKEQ. The CDR3 DNA follows: TGTGCCAGCAGCCAAGCGAAGGCGACCGGGACAGGTTTCTCCCACGAGCAGTACTTC. It encodes CASSQAKATGTGFSHEQYF.

V is TRBV5-6 and J is TRBJ2-2, with D possibly matching TRBD2 (5 bases). Germline-derived CDR1 and CDR2 are SGHDT and YYEEEE. The length of the CDR3 is 16 residues. Trimming pared 1 base from V and 6 bases from J, leaving 16 bases between. CDR3 DNA: TGTGCCAGCAGCTTGTTGGGGTCGGCTAGCCCCGGGGAGCTGTTTTTT. Its protein is CASSLLGSASPGELFF. Combining the CDR3 with reference TRBV5-6 and TRBJ2-2 gives the whole variable domain DAGVTQSPTHLIKTRGQQVTLRCSPKSGHDTVSWYQQALGQGPQFIFQYYEEEERQRGNFPDRFSGHQFPNYSSELNVNALLLGDSALYLCASSLLGSASPGELFFGEGSRLTVL.

The genes are TRBV7-3 and TRBJ2-3; 11 bases are a match to TRBD2. From germline, CDR1 is SGHTA and CDR2 FQGTGA. V shed 2 bases, J shed 3 bases, and the junction held 7 bases outside the gene matches. The CDR3 spans 17 residues. Written as DNA, the CDR3 is TGTGCCAGCAGCTTATTTGGGACTAGCGGAACAACAGATACGCAGTATTTT. Its protein product is CASSLFGTSGTTDTQYF. The complete variable domain, with remaining parts taken from reference TRBV7-3 and TRBJ2-3, reads GAGVSQTPSNKVTEKGKYVELRCDPISGHTALYWYRQSLGQGPEFLIYFQGTGAADDSGLPNDRFFAVRPEGSVSTLKIQRTERGDSAVYLCASSLFGTSGTTDTQYFGPGTRLTVL.

This clone was recorded a few times. An end of the junction does not agree with germline; a read error may underlie this. This rearrangement joins TRBV10-3 to TRBJ2-2; 12 bases map to TRBD1. Germline lookup yields CDR1 ENHRY and CDR2 SYGVKD. This CDR3 has 15 residues. CDR3 coding DNA: TGTGCCATCACTGAGGGACAGGGGGCTTCCGGGGAGCTGTTTTTT. Its translation: CAITEGQGASGELFF.

This chain joins TRBV15 and TRBJ2-5; D remains unclear. The CDR3 length is 13 residues. Germline CDR1 and CDR2: LNHNV and YYDKDF (reference sequence). The V end was cut by 1 base, the J end by 3 bases, with 6 bases between. The DNA for the CDR3 is TGTGCCACCAGCAGAGCACAGAAAGAGACCCAGTACTTC. As protein: CATSRAQKETQYF. The whole variable domain, remainder taken from reference TRBV15 and TRBJ2-5, is DAMVIQNPRYQVTQFGKPVTLSCSQTLNHNVMYWYQQKSSQAPKLLFHYYDKDFNNEADTPDNFQSRRPNTSFCFLDIRSPGLGDTAMYLCATSRAQKETQYFGPGTRLLVL.

This chain uses TRBV5-1 with TRBJ2-3, with D perhaps matching TRBD1 (8 bases). The CDR3 spans 15 residues. Trimming pared 3 bases from V and 5 bases from J, leaving 16 bases between. Germline loops: CDR1 SGHRS, CDR2 YFSETQ. CDR3 in amino acids: CASSYGQGGGDTQYF. CDR3 DNA sequence: TGCGCCAGCAGCTACGGACAGGGCGGGGGAGATACGCAGTATTTT.